This paragraph covers one T cell receptor (beta chain) sequence. The sample is drawn from a study of blood T cell repertoires in COVID-19. The V gene lost 0 bases and the J gene lost 5 bases, with 11 bases spanning the gap. The CDR3 has 15 residues. CDR1 is SGHNT, CDR2 YYREEE, per germline (reference sequence). Repertoires were generated with immunoSEQ multiplex PCR, while TCRdb's copy carries only in-frame clones and drops some. Found here are a few hundred thousand clones, roughly 84% of them singletons; the top ten hold 1.5%. The specimen was peripheral blood. The V call is TRBV5-4, the J call TRBJ2-2; possible D gene TRBD1, 5 bases. This clonotype originated in a woman in her thirties or forties who had recovered from COVID-19. The CDR3 spells CASSLGGSRTGELFF. DNA for the CDR3: TGTGCCAGCAGCTTGGGGGGCAGCCGTACCGGGGAGCTGTTTTTT.